The 10 T cell receptor beta chains listed next were all sequenced from one sample in a study of T cells in Graves' hyperthyroidism and ophthalmopathy. RNA transcripts provided the source from which TCR beta CDR3 regions were amplified. First-round RT-PCR of the TCR CDR3 relied on the HTBI primer set. TCRdb used MiXCR to reprocess the multiplex PCR reads, holding one entry per CDR3 protein. The sample holds 750,000 to 950,000 distinct CDR3 sequences, 35% to 40% seen once. The specimen sequenced was blood. The receptors were gathered from a man aged 18 to 29 with Graves' hyperthyroidism.

The sample holds many counts of this clonotype. The chain couples TRBV15 to TRBJ2-2; no definite D call. CDR1 LNHNV and CDR2 YYDKDF come from the germline V gene (reference sequence). Trimming shortened V by 6 bases and J by 7 bases, and 9 bases separated the two germline ends. The CDR3 runs 12 residues. DNA for the CDR3: TGTGCCACCAGTATGGGTGGCGGGGAGCTGTTTTTT. Its protein is CATSMGGGELFF. The full variable domain, in which reference TRBV15 and TRBJ2-2 provide the parts outside the CDR3, is DAMVIQNPRYQVTQFGKPVTLSCSQTLNHNVMYWYQQKSSQAPKLLFHYYDKDFNNEADTPDNFQSRRPNTSFCFLDIRSPGLGDTAMYLCATSMGGGELFFGEGSRLTVL.

This chain connects TRBV25-1 to TRBJ1-6; the D gene is possibly TRBD1 (5 bases). The CDR3 consists of 12 residues. V was pared by 9 bases and J by 5 bases, with 8 bases between. Looked up from germline, CDR1 is MGHDK and CDR2 is SYGVNS. CDR3 nucleotide sequence: TGTGCCAGGACAGCTAATAATTCACCCCTCCACTTT. Translated: CARTANNSPLHF.

Details on this clonotype: One base away lies a much larger clone, so this may be a sequencing read error. The rearrangement links TRBV5-1 to TRBJ2-7, with D perhaps TRBD1 or TRBD2 (5 bases each). The germline V gene encodes CDR1 SGHRS and CDR2 YFSETQ. This CDR3 is 14 amino acids long. V lost 7 bases and J 2 bases, leaving 16 bases between the germline ends. The CDR3 sequence: CASGSGPEAYEQYF. In DNA form, the CDR3 reads TGCGCCAGCGGCTCGGGACCGGAAGCCTACGAGCAGTACTTC.

At least ten counts were recorded for this clonotype. The rearrangement joins TRBV20-1 to TRBJ2-7; 9 bases agree with TRBD1. V lost 6 bases, J lost 4 bases, and 10 bases stayed unmatched. The CDR3 spans 14 residues. Germline CDR1 DFQATT, CDR2 SNEGSKA (reference sequence). This chain's CDR3 is CSAKGGTGRYEQYF. The CDR3 nucleotides read TGCAGTGCCAAGGGTGGGACAGGGAGATACGAGCAGTACTTC.

At least ten counts were recorded for this clonotype. CDR3 sequence: CASSLRFSLYTF. CDR3 nucleotides: TGTGCCAGCAGCTTAAGGTTCAGCCTCTACACCTTC. The chain recombines TRBV7-2 with TRBJ1-2; no reliable D call. This CDR3 region has 12 residues. V lost 2 bases, J lost 10 bases, and 11 bases lay in between. Germline V CDR1 and CDR2: SGHTA, FQGNSA.

V and J are TRBV19 and TRBJ1-4; D gene ambiguous. V dropped 8 bases and J dropped 8 bases, with 12 bases sitting between them. Germline CDR1 reads LNHDA; CDR2 reads SQIVND (reference sequence). CDR3 length equals 12 residues. Here the CDR3 DNA reads TGTGCCAGTTGGTCCGGTTGGGAAAAACTGTTTTTT. Protein product: CASWSGWEKLFF.

The chain combines TRBV5-1 with TRBJ2-2, with 7 bases lining up with TRBD1. This CDR3 has 15 residues. V dropped 4 bases and J dropped 2; count of bases not matched to a gene: 5. The germline gives CDR1 SGHRS, CDR2 YFSETQ. This CDR3 reads CASSGDRANTGELFF. CDR3 nucleotide sequence: TGCGCCAGCAGCGGCGACAGGGCTAACACCGGGGAGCTGTTTTTT.

This chain connects TRBV20-1 to TRBJ2-7, with D possibly being TRBD1 (6 bases). The CDR3 consists of 11 residues. Germline V gene lookup returns CDR1 DFQATT and CDR2 SNEGSKA (reference sequence). V was trimmed by 6 bases and J by 6 bases, leaving 12 bases between them. Here the CDR3 reads CSAEPRGEQYF. As DNA, the CDR3 is TGCAGTGCGGAACCCAGGGGCGAGCAGTACTTC.

The chain combines TRBV20-1 with TRBJ2-2; D remains ambiguous. Germline V gene sequence: CDR1 DFQATT, CDR2 SNEGSKA (reference sequence). Trimming removed 3 bases at V and 2 bases at J, with 4 bases between. There are 12 residues in the CDR3. DNA of the CDR3: TGCAGTGCTAGTTCCAACACCGGGGAGCTGTTTTTT. As protein: CSASSNTGELFF.

This chain uses TRBV5-1 with TRBJ1-1; TRBD1 might be the D (6 bases). V was shortened by 4 bases and J by 10 bases, with 14 bases between the two germline ends. The CDR3 sequence is 12 residues long. In germline, CDR1 is SGHRS, CDR2 YFSETQ. The CDR3 DNA reads as TGCGCCAGCAGCGAGGGGGGTGGGGGAGCTTTCTTT. Protein product: CASSEGGGGAFF.